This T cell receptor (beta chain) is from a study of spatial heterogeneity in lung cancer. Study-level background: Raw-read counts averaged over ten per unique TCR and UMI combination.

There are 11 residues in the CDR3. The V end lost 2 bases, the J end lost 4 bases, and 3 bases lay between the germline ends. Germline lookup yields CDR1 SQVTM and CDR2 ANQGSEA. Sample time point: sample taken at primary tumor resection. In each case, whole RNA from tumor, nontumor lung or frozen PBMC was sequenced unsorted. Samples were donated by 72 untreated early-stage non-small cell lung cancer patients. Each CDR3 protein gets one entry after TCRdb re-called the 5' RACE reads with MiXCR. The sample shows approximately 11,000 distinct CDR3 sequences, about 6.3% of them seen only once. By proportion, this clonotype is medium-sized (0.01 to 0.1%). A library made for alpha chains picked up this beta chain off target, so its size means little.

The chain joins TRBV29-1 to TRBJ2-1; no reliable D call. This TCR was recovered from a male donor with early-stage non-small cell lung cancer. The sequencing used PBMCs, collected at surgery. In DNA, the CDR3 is TGCAGCGTTGAATTGTACAATGAGCAGTTCTTC. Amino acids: CSVELYNEQFF.